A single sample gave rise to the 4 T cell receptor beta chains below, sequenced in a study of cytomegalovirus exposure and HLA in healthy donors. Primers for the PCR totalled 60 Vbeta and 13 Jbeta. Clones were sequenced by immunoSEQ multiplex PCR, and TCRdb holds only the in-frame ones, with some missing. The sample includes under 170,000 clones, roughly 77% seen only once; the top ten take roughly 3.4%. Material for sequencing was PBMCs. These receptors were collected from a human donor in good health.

Here the CDR3 DNA reads TGCGCCAGCAGCTTGGCCACTTCGGCGACGGGGACAGATACGCAGTATTTT. Translated: CASSLATSATGTDTQYF. The chain couples TRBV5-1 to TRBJ2-3, with D possibly being TRBD2 (5 bases). Trimming shortened V by 0 bases and J by 3 bases, and 17 bases separated the two germline ends. The CDR3 spans 17 residues. Germline V CDR1 and CDR2: SGHRS, YFSETQ.

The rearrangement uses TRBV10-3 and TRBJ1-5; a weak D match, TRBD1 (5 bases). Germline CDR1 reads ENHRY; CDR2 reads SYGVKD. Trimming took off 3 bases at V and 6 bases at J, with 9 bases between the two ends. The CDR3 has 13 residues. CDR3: CAISDRESQPQHF. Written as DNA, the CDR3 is TGTGCCATCAGTGACAGGGAAAGTCAGCCCCAGCATTTT.

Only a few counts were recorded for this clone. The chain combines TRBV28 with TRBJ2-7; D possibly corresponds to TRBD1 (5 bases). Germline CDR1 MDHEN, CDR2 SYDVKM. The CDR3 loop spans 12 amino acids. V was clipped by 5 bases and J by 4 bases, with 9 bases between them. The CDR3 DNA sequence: TGTGCCAGCAGTGGGGCTCCGTACGAGCAGTACTTC. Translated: CASSGAPYEQYF.

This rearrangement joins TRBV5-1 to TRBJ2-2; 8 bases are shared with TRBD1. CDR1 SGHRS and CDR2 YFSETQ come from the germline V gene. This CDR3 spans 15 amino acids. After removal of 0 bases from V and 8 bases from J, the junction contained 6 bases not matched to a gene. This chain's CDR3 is CASSLESGGMGELFF. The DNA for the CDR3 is TGCGCCAGCAGCTTGGAATCAGGGGGCATGGGGGAGCTGTTTTTT.